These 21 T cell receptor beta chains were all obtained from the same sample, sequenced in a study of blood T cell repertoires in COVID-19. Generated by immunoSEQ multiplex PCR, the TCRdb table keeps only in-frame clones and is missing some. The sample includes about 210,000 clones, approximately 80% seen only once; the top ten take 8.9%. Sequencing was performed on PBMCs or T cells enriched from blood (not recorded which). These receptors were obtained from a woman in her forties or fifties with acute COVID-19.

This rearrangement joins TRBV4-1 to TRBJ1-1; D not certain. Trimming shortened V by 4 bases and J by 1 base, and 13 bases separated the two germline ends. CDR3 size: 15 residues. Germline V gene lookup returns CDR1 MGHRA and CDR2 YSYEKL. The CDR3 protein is CASSLPGEWNTEAFF. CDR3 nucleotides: TGCGCCAGCAGCCTCCCTGGAGAGTGGAACACTGAAGCTTTCTTT.

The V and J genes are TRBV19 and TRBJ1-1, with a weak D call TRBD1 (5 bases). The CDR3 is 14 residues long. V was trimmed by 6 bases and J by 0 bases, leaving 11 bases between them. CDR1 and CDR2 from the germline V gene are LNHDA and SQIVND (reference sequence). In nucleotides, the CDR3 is TGTGCCAGTAGCGTGACAGACTTGAACACTGAAGCTTTCTTT. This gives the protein CASSVTDLNTEAFF.

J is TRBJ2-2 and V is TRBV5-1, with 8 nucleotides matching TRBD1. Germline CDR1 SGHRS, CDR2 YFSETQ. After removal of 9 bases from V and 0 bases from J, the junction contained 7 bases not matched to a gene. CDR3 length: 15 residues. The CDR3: CATYPGGTNTGELFF. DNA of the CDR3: TGCGCCACCTACCCAGGGGGCACGAACACCGGGGAGCTGTTTTTT. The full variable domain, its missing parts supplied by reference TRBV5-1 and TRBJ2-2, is KAGVTQTPRYLIKTRGQQVTLSCSPISGHRSVSWYQQTPGQGLQFLFEYFSETQRNKGNFPGRFSGRQFSNSRSEMNVSTLELGDSALYLCATYPGGTNTGELFFGEGSRLTVL.

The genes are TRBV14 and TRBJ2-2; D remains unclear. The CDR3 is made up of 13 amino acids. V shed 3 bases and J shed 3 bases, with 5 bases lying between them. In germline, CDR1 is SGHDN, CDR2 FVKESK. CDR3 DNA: TGTGCCAGCAGCCACCAGTACACCGGGGAGCTGTTTTTT. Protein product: CASSHQYTGELFF. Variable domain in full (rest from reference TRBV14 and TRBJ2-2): EAGVTQFPSHSVIEKGQTVTLRCDPISGHDNLYWYRRVMGKEIKFLLHFVKESKQDESGMPNNRFLAERTGGTYSTLKVQPAELEDSGVYFCASSHQYTGELFFGEGSRLTVL.

The CDR3 sequence: CASSFTENSPLHF. In DNA, the CDR3 is TGTGCCAGCAGTTTCACTGAGAATTCACCCCTCCACTTT. V usage is TRBV12-3 or TRBV12-4 and J usage is TRBJ1-6; D not resolved. V lost 3 bases and J lost 7, with 7 bases in between. The CDR3 is 13 residues long.

The CDR3 region has the DNA TGTGCCAGCAGCCCTCCGGGACAGGGGACTTCACCCCTCCACTTT. Its protein is CASSPPGQGTSPLHF. The gene calls are TRBV28 and TRBJ1-6, with 10 bases fitting TRBD1. CDR1 and CDR2 from the germline V gene are MDHEN and SYDVKM. Trimming cost V 6 bases and J 9 bases; bases outside gene matches: 8. The CDR3 is 15 amino acids. Looking up the rest from reference TRBV28 and TRBJ1-6 gives the full variable domain: DVKVTQSSRYLVKRTGEKVFLECVQDMDHENMFWYRQDPGLGLRLIYFSYDVKMKEKGDIPEGYSVSREKKERFSLILESASTNQTSMYLCASSPPGQGTSPLHFGNGTRLTVT.

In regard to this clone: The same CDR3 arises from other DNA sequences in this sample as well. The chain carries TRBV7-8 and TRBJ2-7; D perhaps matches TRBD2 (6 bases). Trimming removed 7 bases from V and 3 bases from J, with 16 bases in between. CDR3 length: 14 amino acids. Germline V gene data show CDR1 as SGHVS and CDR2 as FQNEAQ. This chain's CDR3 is CASIPPAGGYEQYF. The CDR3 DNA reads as TGTGCCAGCATTCCCCCAGCGGGCGGCTACGAGCAGTACTTC.

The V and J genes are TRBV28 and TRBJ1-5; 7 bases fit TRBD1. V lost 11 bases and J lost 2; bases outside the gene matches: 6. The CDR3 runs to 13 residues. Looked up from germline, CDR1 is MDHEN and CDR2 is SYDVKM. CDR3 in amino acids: CAGQGGGNQPQHF. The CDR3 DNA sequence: TGTGCCGGGCAGGGGGGAGGCAATCAGCCCCAGCATTTT.

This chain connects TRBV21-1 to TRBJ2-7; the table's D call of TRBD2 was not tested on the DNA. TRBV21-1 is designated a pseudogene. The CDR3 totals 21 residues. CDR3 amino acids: CASSKPALTSGRVGSSYEQYF. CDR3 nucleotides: TGTGCCAGCAGCAAACCGGCTTTGACTAGCGGGAGGGTAGGGAGCTCCTACGAGCAGTACTTC.

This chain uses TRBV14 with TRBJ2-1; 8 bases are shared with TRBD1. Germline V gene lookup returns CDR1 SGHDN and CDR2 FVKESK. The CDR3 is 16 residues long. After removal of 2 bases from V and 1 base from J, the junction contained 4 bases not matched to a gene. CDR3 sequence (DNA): TGTGCCAGCAGCCAAATGACAGGGGTTTCCTACAATGAGCAGTTCTTC. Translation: CASSQMTGVSYNEQFF.

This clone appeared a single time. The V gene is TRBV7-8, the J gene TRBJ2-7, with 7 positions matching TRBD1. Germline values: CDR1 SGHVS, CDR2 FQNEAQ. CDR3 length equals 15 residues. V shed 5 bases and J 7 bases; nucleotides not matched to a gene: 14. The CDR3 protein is CASSQSGTALREQYF. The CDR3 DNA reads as TGTGCCAGCAGCCAATCCGGGACAGCCCTCCGGGAGCAGTACTTC.

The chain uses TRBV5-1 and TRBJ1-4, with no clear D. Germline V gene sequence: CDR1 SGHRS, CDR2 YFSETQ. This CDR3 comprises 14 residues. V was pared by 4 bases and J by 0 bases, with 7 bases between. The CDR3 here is CASSPTATNEKLFF. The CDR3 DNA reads TGCGCCAGCAGCCCTACCGCAACTAATGAAAAACTGTTTTTT.

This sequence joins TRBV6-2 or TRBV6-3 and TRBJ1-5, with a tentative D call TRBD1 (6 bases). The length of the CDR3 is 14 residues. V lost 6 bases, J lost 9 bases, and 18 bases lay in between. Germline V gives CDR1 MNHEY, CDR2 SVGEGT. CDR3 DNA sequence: TGTGCCAGCAGCGACCGCTCCCAAGGGGGGCCCCAGCATTTT. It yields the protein CASSDRSQGGPQHF.

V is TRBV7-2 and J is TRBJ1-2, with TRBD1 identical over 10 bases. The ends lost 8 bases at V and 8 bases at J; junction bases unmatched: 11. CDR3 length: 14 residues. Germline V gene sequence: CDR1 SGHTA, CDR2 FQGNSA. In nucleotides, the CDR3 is TGTGCCAGCGTCCTACTAAAGACAGGGGGCGGCTACACCTTC. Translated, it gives CASVLLKTGGGYTF. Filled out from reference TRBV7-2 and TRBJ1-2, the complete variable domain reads GAGVSQSPSNKVTEKGKDVELRCDPISGHTALYWYRQSLGQGLEFLIYFQGNSAPDKSGLPSDRFSAERTGGSVSTLTIQRTQQEDSAVYLCASVLLKTGGGYTFGSGTRLTVV.

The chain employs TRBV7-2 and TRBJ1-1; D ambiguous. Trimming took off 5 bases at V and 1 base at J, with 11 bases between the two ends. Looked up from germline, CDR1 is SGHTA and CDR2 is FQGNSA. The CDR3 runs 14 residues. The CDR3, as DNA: TGTGCCAGCAGCCAGTTAGCTTCGAACACTGAAGCTTTCTTT. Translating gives CASSQLASNTEAFF.

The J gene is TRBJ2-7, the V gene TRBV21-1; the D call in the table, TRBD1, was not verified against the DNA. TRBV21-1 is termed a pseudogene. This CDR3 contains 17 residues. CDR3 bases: TGTGCCAGCAGCAAGCCCAATCGGACAGGGGGGACCTACGAGCAGTACTTC. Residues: CASSKPNRTGGTYEQYF.

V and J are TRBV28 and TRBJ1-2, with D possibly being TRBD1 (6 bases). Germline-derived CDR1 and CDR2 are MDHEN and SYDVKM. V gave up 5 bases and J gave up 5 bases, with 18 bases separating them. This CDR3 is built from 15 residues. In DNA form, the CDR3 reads TGTGCCAGCAGTATCTCAGGGGCGCCCTATTATGGCTACACCTTC. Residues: CASSISGAPYYGYTF.

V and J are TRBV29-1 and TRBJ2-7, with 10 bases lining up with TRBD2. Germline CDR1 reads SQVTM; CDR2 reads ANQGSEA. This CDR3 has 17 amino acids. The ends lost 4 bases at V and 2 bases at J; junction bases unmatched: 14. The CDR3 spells CSVGGISGRLNAYEQYF. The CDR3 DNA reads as TGCAGCGTTGGAGGAATTAGCGGGAGGCTTAATGCCTACGAGCAGTACTTC.

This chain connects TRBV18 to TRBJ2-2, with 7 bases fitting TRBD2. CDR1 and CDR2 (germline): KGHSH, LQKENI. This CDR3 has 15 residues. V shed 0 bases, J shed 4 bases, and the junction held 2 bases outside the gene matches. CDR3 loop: CASSPPTGGTGELFF. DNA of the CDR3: TGTGCCAGCTCACCACCGACGGGGGGCACCGGGGAGCTGTTTTTT.

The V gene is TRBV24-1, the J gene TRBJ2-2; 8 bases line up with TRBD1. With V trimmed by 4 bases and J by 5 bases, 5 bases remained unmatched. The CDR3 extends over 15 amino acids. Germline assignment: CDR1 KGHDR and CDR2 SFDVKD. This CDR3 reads CATSERTGITGELFF. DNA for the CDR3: TGTGCCACCAGTGAACGGACAGGGATTACCGGGGAGCTGTTTTTT.

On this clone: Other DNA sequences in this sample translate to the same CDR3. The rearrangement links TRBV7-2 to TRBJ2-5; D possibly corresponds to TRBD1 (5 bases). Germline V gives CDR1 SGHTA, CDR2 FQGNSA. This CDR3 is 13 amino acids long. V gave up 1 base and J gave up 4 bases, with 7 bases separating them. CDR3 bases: TGTGCCAGCAGCTTAGACAGGCGAGAGACCCAGTACTTC. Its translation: CASSLDRRETQYF.